A single T cell receptor beta chain is shown here with its context. A single count supports this clone. Its antigen is unknown. The input lacks base qualities; no much larger clone sits a single base away. After removal of 3 bases from V and 4 bases from J, the junction retains 5 bases not matched to a gene. Reading the germline V gene (reference sequence) gives CDR1 LNHDA and CDR2 SQIVND. Including the terminal cysteine and phenylalanine, the CDR3 comprises 16 residues. Just the 48-base CDR3 DNA is kept, in frame starting at base 1. The receptor library was made with the immunoSEQ multiplex PCR assay. TCRdb holds this immuneACCESS table with in-frame rearrangements only. Some clones are missing; in checked studies, unresolved V genes explain under half, and the rest has no known cause. The table for this sample lists 85,000 to 90,000 clones; around 93% of them were counted only once. The ten top clones hold roughly 1.9% of the sample.

The data belong to a study of T cell changes during pregnancy in multiple sclerosis (dated by TCRdb to between 2019 and 2020). Regarding the research as a whole: In women with multiple sclerosis, the researchers looked at how the T cell repertoire shifted as pregnancy progressed.

The sample in question was peripheral blood, obtained in the first trimester of pregnancy. Recombination connected TRBV19 to TRBJ2-7, and 14 junctional nucleotides match TRBD2. This clonotype originated in a female donor in good health, enrolled as a control in a pregnancy study. The CDR3 reads CASSMKRTSGGYEQYF. At the DNA level, the sequence is TGTGCCAGTAGTATGAAAAGGACTAGCGGGGGGTACGAGCAGTACTTC.